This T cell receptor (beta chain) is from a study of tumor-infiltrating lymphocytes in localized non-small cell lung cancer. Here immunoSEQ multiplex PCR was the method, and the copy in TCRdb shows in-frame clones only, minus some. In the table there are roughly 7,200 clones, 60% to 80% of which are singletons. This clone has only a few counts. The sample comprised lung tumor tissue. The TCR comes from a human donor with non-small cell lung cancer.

CDR3 amino acids: CASIGGGTGGYEQYF. CDR3 nucleotides: TGTGCCAGTATCGGAGGGGGGACAGGGGGCTACGAGCAGTACTTC. The gene calls are TRBV19 and TRBJ2-7; 11 bases agree with TRBD1. The CDR3 length is 15 residues. CDR1 LNHDA and CDR2 SQIVND come from the germline V gene (reference sequence). With 7 bases clipped from V and 3 bases from J, the junction kept 8 bases outside the gene matches.